Ten or more counts support the clone carrying this T cell receptor (beta chain). TCRdb called clones again from the PCR reads with MiXCR. The repertoire has fewer than 40,000 clones, about 32% of them found once; the top ten carry 32%. The CDR3 is 14 residues long. Germline CDR1 reads LNHNV; CDR2 reads YYDKDF (reference sequence). Germline trimming cut 8 bases from V and 3 bases from J; bases unmatched to any gene: 9. This entry belongs to a study of metastatic and nonmetastatic thyroid tumors. Patients were all untreated before their thyroid surgery. This clonotype was sampled from a female donor with papillary thyroid cancer or a benign thyroid nodule (not recorded which). Some clones in this sample may be carry-over from other donors' samples. Material for sequencing was blood. The rearrangement joins TRBV15 to TRBJ2-5; TRBD2 agrees at 7 bases. The CDR3 region is CATEGGRNKETQYF. CDR3 DNA: TGTGCCACCGAGGGCGGGAGAAATAAAGAGACCCAGTACTTC.